The clone carrying this TCR beta chain occurred once. No antigen is known for it. This CDR3 is 17 amino acids long. V trimming: 1 base; J trimming: 0 bases; junction bases outside the gene matches: 4. CDR1 is SGHVS and CDR2 is FQNEAQ in the germline V gene. The data derive from a study of T cell responses to AZD1222 COVID-19 vaccine. The study, taken as a whole, reports: Rises in breadth and depth of Spike-specific TCRs came after two AZD1222 doses. Spike was spanned by vaccine-associated CD4 TCRs, with dominance at 160-218 and 743-854.

TCRdb keeps only in-frame clones here, not all; method: immunoSEQ multiplex PCR. The table includes roughly 190,000 clones, 91% detected once. Sequences were derived from peripheral blood, sampled 28 days after the second AZD1222 dose. The chain recombines TRBV7-8 with TRBJ1-5, with 9 bases that match TRBD1. The receptor's source is an adult who received the AZD1222 COVID-19 vaccine. The CDR3 sequence: CASSLGGTGYSNQPQHF. The CDR3 DNA reads as TGTGCCAGCAGCTTAGGAGGGACAGGGTATAGCAATCAGCCCCAGCATTTT. Using reference TRBV7-8 and TRBJ1-5 for the parts outside the CDR3, the full variable domain is GAGVSQSPRYKVAKRGQDVALRCDPISGHVSLFWYQQALGQGPEFLTYFQNEAQLDKSGLPSDRFFAERPEGSVSTLKIQRTQQEDSAVYLCASSLGGTGYSNQPQHFGDGTRLSIL.